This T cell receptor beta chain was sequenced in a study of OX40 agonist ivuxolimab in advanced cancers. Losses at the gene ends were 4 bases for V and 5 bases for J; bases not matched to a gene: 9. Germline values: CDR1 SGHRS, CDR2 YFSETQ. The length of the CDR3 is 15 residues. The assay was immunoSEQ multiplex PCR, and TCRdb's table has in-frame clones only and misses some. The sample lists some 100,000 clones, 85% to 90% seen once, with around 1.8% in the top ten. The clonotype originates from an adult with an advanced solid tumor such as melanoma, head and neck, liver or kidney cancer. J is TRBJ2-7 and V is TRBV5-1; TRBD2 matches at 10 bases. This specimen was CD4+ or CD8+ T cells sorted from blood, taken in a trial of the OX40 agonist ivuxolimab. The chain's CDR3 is CASSPSPSGSDEQYF. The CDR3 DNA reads TGCGCCAGCAGCCCCTCTCCTAGCGGGAGCGACGAGCAGTACTTC.